One sample yielded the 18 T cell receptor beta chains listed below, sequenced in a study of identical twins. Each CDR3 protein is one row after TCRdb ran MiXCR on the 5' RACE reads. The sample lists 1.5 million to 2 million distinct CDR3 sequences, about 32% occurring once. The sample comprised cord blood. These receptors were obtained from a newborn girl in good health.

The rearrangement links TRBV6-5 to TRBJ2-5, with TRBD2 identical over 16 bases. Germline lookup yields CDR1 MNHEY and CDR2 SVGAGI. This CDR3 is 20 amino acids long. The junction had 18 bases not matched to a gene; V was cut back by 0 bases and J by 11 bases. In nucleotides, the CDR3 is TGTGCCAGCAGTTACTCCGGACCGGGACTAGCGGGAGGGCCCCACAATGAGCAGTACTTC. Protein: CASSYSGPGLAGGPHNEQYF.

Only a few counts were recorded for this clonotype. The chain uses TRBV24-1 and TRBJ1-2; unclear D gene. Germline V CDR1 and CDR2: KGHDR, SFDVKD. This CDR3 is built from 16 residues. Trimming took 3 bases from V and 0 from J, leaving 13 bases between them. CDR3 DNA: TGTGCCACCAGTGATCCTACGGCGGGGACTAACTATGGCTACACCTTC. As protein: CATSDPTAGTNYGYTF.

In its sample, this clonotype was seen once. V and J are TRBV6-1 and TRBJ2-3; 11 positions match TRBD1. The CDR3 is made up of 15 amino acids. After removal of 4 bases from V and 5 bases from J, the junction contained 5 bases not matched to a gene. Germline V lookup: CDR1 MNHNS, CDR2 SASEGT. DNA for the CDR3: TGTGCCAGCAGTGTTGGGACAGGGGGGGGAGATACGCAGTATTTT. This encodes CASSVGTGGGDTQYF.

This clonotype was seen only a few times. V usage is TRBV20-1 and J usage is TRBJ1-4; D gene ambiguous. Trimming removed 1 base from V and 2 bases from J, with 11 bases in between. The CDR3 extends over 15 amino acids. Germline CDR1 reads DFQATT; CDR2 reads SNEGSKA (reference sequence). The CDR3 sequence is CSARASGVTNEKLFF. CDR3 sequence (DNA): TGCAGTGCTAGAGCTAGCGGGGTGACTAATGAAAAACTGTTTTTT.

This chain uses TRBV5-6 with TRBJ2-1; 11 bases agree with TRBD2. V trimming: 2 bases; J trimming: 3 bases; junction bases outside the gene matches: 7. This CDR3 has 17 residues. The V gene's germline CDR1 is SGHDT and CDR2 YYEEEE. This chain's CDR3 is CASSLQIAGGFYNEQFF. The CDR3 DNA follows: TGTGCCAGCAGCTTACAAATAGCGGGGGGGTTCTACAATGAGCAGTTCTTC.

This chain links TRBV6-1 with TRBJ2-5; D ambiguous. Matching the DNA end better, TRBJ2-1 makes the J call doubtful. The CDR3 spans 13 residues. Germline V gene sequence: CDR1 MNHNS, CDR2 SASEGT. DNA for the CDR3: TGTGCCAGCAAGCTGAGTAGTCAAGAGACCCAGTTCTTC. Translation gives CASKLSSQETQFF.

This clonotype was seen only once. Being one base from a much bigger clone, this may be a read error. The rearrangement links TRBV29-1 to TRBJ2-4; 11 bases line up with TRBD1. CDR1 and CDR2 from the germline V gene are SQVTM and ANQGSEA. This CDR3 has 14 amino acids. CDR3 sequence reads: CSVEEGTGGYERYF. In nucleotides, the CDR3 is TGCAGCGTCGAAGAAGGGACAGGGGGTTACGAGCGGTACTTC.

The sample holds a few counts of this clonotype. J is TRBJ1-5 and V is TRBV7-9, with D uncertain. The V end lost 8 bases, the J end lost 7 bases, and 12 bases lay between the germline ends. The CDR3 totals 12 residues. CDR1 is SEHNR, CDR2 FQNEAQ, per germline (reference sequence). The CDR3 sequence: CASGPSSQPQHF. As DNA, the CDR3 is TGTGCCAGCGGACCGTCTTCCCAGCCCCAGCATTTT. Combining the CDR3 with reference TRBV7-9 and TRBJ1-5 gives the whole variable domain DTGVSQNPRHKITKRGQNVTFRCDPISEHNRLYWYRQTLGQGPEFLTYFQNEAQLEKSRLLSDRFSAERPKGSFSTLEIQRTEQGDSAMYLCASGPSSQPQHFGDGTRLSIL.

This clonotype was observed a few times. The CDR3 DNA reads TGTGCCAGCAGCTTGAATCTTCGCTCGAACACTGAAGCTTTCTTT. This gives the protein CASSLNLRSNTEAFF. This rearrangement joins TRBV7-2 to TRBJ1-1, with D unclear. The germline CDR1 and CDR2 sequences are SGHTA and FQGNSA. Trimming cost V 3 bases and J 1 base, with 12 bases left between them. The CDR3 extends over 15 amino acids.

The chain combines TRBV20-1 with TRBJ1-1, with TRBD1 as a possible D gene (6 bases). V lost 3 bases to trimming and J lost 10 bases, with 12 bases between them. CDR1 DFQATT and CDR2 SNEGSKA come from the germline V gene (reference sequence). CDR3 length: 11 amino acids. CDR3 in amino acids: CSASGGRGAFF. The CDR3 nucleotides are TGCAGTGCTAGTGGGGGGCGAGGAGCTTTCTTT.

V gene TRBV20-1 combines with J gene TRBJ1-2; D perhaps matches TRBD1 (5 bases). Germline CDR1 reads DFQATT; CDR2 reads SNEGSKA (reference sequence). V lost 6 bases to trimming and J lost 2 bases, with 13 bases between them. The CDR3 is made up of 13 amino acids. CDR3 sequence: CSAVKGRNYGYTF. Written as DNA, the CDR3 is TGCAGTGCCGTGAAGGGGCGGAACTATGGCTACACCTTC.

This clonotype turned up a few times. The chain is built from TRBV28 and TRBJ2-7; TRBD2 matches at 14 bases. The CDR3 sequence is 17 residues long. The V gene's germline CDR1 is MDHEN and CDR2 SYDVKM. Trimming at V came to 6 bases and at J to 1 base, leaving 8 bases not matched to a gene. The CDR3 DNA follows: TGTGCCAGCAGCAGACTAGCGGGAGGGCTGGAATCCTACGAGCAGTACTTC. Encoded protein: CASSRLAGGLESYEQYF.

In its sample, this clonotype was seen a few times. The rearrangement joins TRBV6-1 to TRBJ2-1, with 7 positions matching TRBD2. In germline, CDR1 is MNHNS, CDR2 SASEGT. The CDR3 is 17 amino acids. The V segment lost 4 bases and the J segment 0 bases; nucleotides outside the gene matches: 9. The CDR3 here is CASSAFRLAASYNEQFF. CDR3 bases: TGTGCCAGCAGTGCCTTCCGACTAGCCGCCTCCTACAATGAGCAGTTCTTC.

This clonotype was observed a few times. The chain combines TRBV18 with TRBJ2-5; D might be TRBD1 (5 bases). Germline assignment: CDR1 KGHSH and CDR2 LQKENI. The CDR3 contains 14 residues. Trimming took off 2 bases at V and 5 bases at J, with 12 bases between the two ends. The DNA for the CDR3 is TGTGCCAGCTCACCAATGAACAGGCAGGAGACCCAGTACTTC. Translated, it gives CASSPMNRQETQYF. Variable domain in full (rest from reference TRBV18 and TRBJ2-5): NAGVMQNPRHLVRRRGQEARLRCSPMKGHSHVYWYRQLPEEGLKFMVYLQKENIIDESGMPKERFSAEFPKEGPSILRIQQVVRGDSAAYFCASSPMNRQETQYFGPGTRLLVL.

The chain is built from TRBV9 and TRBJ2-1; D is perhaps TRBD1 (6 bases). In germline, CDR1 is SGDLS, CDR2 YYNGEE. Trimming stripped 3 bases from V and 6 bases from J, with 10 bases between. This CDR3 has 13 amino acids. The CDR3 reads CASSGGPGNEQFF. DNA of the CDR3: TGTGCCAGCAGCGGGGGGCCAGGCAATGAGCAGTTCTTC.

The genes are TRBV5-1 and TRBJ1-6; no firm D call. Germline CDR1 SGHRS, CDR2 YFSETQ. This CDR3 comprises 15 residues. V dropped 0 bases and J dropped 7 bases, with 11 bases sitting between them. In nucleotides, the CDR3 is TGCGCCAGCAGCTTGGTTCCAATGGGGAATTCACCCCTCCACTTT. Translating gives CASSLVPMGNSPLHF.

The CDR3, as DNA: TGTGCCAGCAGGGGACAACTGACAGGGCGGCGTGAAAAACTGTTTTTT. Translation gives CASRGQLTGRREKLFF. V usage is TRBV28 and J usage is TRBJ1-4, with TRBD1 matching 7 bases. V lost 6 bases, J lost 7 bases, and 14 bases stayed unmatched. Looked up from germline, CDR1 is MDHEN and CDR2 is SYDVKM. The CDR3 extends over 16 amino acids. Supplemented by reference TRBV28 and TRBJ1-4, the full variable domain reads DVKVTQSSRYLVKRTGEKVFLECVQDMDHENMFWYRQDPGLGLRLIYFSYDVKMKEKGDIPEGYSVSREKKERFSLILESASTNQTSMYLCASRGQLTGRREKLFFGSGTQLSVL.

V is TRBV5-1 and J is TRBJ1-1; TRBD1 aligns across 8 bases. The V gene end was trimmed by 4 bases and the J gene end by 4 bases; junction bases not matched to a gene: 9. Germline V gene lookup returns CDR1 SGHRS and CDR2 YFSETQ. The CDR3 is made up of 15 amino acids. The CDR3 here is CASSGRTGRVTEAFF. In DNA form, the CDR3 reads TGCGCCAGCAGCGGACGGACAGGGAGGGTCACTGAAGCTTTCTTT.